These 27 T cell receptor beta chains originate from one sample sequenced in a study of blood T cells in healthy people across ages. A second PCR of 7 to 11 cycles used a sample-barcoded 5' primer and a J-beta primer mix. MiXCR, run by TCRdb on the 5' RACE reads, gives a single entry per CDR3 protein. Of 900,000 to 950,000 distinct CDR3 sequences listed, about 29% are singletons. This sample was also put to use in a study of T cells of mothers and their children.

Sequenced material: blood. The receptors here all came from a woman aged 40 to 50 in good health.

In nucleotides, the CDR3 is TGTGCCAGCAGTCCTGGAAAGGGGCGTGGTAACTATGGCTACACCTTC. Translated, it gives CASSPGKGRGNYGYTF. This rearrangement joins TRBV28 to TRBJ1-2; TRBD1 is a possible D gene (5 bases). The CDR3 spans 16 residues. The V end was cut by 5 bases, the J end by 1 base, with 17 bases between. Per germline, CDR1 MDHEN and CDR2 SYDVKM.

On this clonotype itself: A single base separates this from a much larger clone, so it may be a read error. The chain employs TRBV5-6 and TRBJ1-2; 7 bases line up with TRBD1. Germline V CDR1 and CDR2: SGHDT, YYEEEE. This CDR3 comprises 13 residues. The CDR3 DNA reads TGTGCCAGCAGCCCGGGACAGAGCTATGGCCACACCTTC. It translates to CASSPGQSYGHTF.

The CDR3 DNA sequence: TGCAGTGCGCGCAGACAGGAGAACTATGGCTACACCTTC. Protein product: CSARRQENYGYTF. This chain uses TRBV20-1 with TRBJ1-2; weak D call: TRBD1 (6 bases). The CDR3 contains 13 residues. V was shortened by 6 bases and J by 2 bases, with 13 bases between the two germline ends. The germline gives CDR1 DFQATT, CDR2 SNEGSKA (reference sequence).

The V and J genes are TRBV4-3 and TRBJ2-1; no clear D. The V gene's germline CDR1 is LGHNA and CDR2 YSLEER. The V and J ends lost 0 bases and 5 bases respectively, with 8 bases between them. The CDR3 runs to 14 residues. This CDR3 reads CASSQEQAHNEQFF. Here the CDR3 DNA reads TGCGCCAGCAGCCAAGAGCAGGCTCACAATGAGCAGTTCTTC.

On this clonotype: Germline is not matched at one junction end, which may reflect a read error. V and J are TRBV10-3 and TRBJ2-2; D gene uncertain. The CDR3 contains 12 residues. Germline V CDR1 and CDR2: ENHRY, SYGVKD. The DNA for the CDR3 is TGTGCCGTCAGTGTGGGAACCGGGGAGCTGTTTTTT. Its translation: CAVSVGTGELFF.

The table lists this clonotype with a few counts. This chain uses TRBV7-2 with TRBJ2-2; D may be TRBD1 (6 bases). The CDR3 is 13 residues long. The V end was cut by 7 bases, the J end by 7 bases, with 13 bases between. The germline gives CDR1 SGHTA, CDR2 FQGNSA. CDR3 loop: CASTLTGLGELFF. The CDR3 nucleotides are TGTGCCAGCACCCTGACAGGCCTCGGGGAGCTGTTTTTT.

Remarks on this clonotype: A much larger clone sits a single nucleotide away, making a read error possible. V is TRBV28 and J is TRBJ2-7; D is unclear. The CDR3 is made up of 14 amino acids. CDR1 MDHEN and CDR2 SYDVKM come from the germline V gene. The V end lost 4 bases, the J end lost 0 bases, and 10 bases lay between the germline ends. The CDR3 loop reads CASSSQTTSYEQYF. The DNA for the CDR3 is TGTGCCAGCAGTTCACAGACAACCTCCTACGAGCAGTACTTC.

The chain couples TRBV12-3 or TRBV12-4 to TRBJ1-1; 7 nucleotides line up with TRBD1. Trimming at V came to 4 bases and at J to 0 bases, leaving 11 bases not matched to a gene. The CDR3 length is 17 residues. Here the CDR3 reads CASSSPGQRPMNTEAFF. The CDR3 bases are TGTGCCAGCAGTTCACCGGGACAGAGACCTATGAACACTGAAGCTTTCTTT.

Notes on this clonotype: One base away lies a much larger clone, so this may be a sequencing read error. For the CDR3, the DNA is TGCAGCGGTGAAAACAGGGCCGAGACCCAGTACTTC. Translating gives CSGENRAETQYF. The chain recombines TRBV29-1 with TRBJ2-5; D is perhaps TRBD1 (6 bases). The CDR3 is 12 residues long. The germline V gene encodes CDR1 SQVTM and CDR2 ANQGSEA.

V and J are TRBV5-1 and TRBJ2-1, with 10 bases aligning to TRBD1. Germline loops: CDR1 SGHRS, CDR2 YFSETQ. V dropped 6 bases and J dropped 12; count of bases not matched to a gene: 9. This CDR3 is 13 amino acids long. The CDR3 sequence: CASTLDRGLGQFF. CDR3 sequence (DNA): TGCGCCAGCACCTTAGACAGGGGGCTCGGGCAGTTCTTC.

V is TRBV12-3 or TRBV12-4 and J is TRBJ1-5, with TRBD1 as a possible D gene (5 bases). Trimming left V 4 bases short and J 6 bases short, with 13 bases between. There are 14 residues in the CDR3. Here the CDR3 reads CASSSTEGVQPQHF. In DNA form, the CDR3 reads TGTGCCAGCAGTTCGACCGAAGGGGTTCAGCCCCAGCATTTT.

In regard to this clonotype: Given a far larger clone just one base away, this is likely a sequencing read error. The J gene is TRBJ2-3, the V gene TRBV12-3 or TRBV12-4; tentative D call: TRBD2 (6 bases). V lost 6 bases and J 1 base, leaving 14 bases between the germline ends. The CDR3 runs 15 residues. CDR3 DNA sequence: TGTGCCAGCAGCTTGGGAATAGCGGGCACAGATACGCAGTATTTT. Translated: CASSLGIAGTDTQYF.

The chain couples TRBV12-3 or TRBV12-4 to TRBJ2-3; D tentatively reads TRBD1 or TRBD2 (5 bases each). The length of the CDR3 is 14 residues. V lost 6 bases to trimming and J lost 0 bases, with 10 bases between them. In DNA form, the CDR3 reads TGTGCCAGCAGAGTGGGGGTGAGCACAGATACGCAGTATTTT. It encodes CASRVGVSTDTQYF.

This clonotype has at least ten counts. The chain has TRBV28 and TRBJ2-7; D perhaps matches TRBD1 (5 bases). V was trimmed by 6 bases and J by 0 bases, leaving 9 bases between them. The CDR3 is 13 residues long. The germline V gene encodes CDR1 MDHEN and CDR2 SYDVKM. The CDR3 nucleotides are TGTGCCAGCAGAAGACAGAGCTCCTACGAGCAGTACTTC. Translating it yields CASRRQSSYEQYF.

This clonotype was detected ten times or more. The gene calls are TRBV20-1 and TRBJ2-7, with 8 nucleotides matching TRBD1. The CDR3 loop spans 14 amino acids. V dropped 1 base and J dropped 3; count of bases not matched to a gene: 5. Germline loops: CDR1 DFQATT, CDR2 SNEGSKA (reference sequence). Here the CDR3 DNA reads TGCAGTGCTAGAGGGGGAGGACAGGGCTACGAGCAGTACTTC. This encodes CSARGGGQGYEQYF.

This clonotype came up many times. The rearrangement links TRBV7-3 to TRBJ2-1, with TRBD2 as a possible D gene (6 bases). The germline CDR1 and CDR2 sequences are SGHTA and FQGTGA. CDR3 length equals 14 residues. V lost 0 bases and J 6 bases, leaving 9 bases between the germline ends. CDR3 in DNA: TGTGCCAGCAGCTTAACACTAGCACGCAATGAGCAGTTCTTC. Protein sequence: CASSLTLARNEQFF.

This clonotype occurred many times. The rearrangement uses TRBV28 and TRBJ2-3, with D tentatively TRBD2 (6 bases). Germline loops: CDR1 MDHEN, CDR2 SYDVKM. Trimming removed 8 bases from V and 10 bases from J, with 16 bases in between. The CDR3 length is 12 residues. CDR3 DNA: TGTGCCAGCCATCCCATGGGAGGAGCGCAGTATTTT. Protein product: CASHPMGGAQYF.

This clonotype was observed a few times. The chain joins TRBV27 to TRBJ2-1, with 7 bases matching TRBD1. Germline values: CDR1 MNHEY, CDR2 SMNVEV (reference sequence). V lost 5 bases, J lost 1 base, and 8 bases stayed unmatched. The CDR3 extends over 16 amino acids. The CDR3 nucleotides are TGTGCCAGCAGTCTCGACAGGGCACGTTCCTACAATGAGCAGTTCTTC. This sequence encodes CASSLDRARSYNEQFF.

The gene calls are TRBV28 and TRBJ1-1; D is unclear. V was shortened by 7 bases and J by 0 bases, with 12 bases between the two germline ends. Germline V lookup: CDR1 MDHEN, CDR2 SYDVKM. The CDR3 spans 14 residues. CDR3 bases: TGTGCCAGCACCCGTGCTAACCTGAACACTGAAGCTTTCTTT. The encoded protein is CASTRANLNTEAFF.

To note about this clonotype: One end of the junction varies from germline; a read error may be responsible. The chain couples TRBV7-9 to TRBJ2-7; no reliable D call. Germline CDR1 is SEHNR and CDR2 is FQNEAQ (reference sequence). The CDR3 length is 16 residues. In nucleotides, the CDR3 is TGTGCCAGCAGCTTAGAGATCTCTCGCGGATCCTGCGAGCAGTACTTC. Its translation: CASSLEISRGSCEQYF.

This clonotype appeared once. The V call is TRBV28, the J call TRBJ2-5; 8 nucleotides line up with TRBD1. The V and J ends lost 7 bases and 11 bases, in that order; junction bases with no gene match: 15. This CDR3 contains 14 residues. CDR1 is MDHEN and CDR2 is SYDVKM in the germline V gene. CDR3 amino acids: CASIRTGIINEQYF. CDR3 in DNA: TGTGCCAGCATCCGGACAGGGATTATCAATGAGCAGTACTTC.

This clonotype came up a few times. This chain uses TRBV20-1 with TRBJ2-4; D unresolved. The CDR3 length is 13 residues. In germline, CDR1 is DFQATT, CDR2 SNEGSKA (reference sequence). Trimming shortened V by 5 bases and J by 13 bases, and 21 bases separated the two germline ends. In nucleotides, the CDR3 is TGCAGTGCTGCGGACCATACCTACAATGAGCAGTACTTC. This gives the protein CSAADHTYNEQYF.

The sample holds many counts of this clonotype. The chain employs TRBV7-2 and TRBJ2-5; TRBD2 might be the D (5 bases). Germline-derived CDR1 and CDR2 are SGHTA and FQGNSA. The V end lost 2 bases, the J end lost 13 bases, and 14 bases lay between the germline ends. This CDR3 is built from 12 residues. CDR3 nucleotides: TGTGCCAGCAGCTTATCGGCCGGGATAGGGTACTTC. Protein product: CASSLSAGIGYF.

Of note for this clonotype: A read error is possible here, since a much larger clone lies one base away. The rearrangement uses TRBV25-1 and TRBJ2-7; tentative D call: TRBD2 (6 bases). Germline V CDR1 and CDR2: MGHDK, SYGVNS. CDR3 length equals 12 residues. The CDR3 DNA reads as TGTGCCAGCACTACGGGGCCGGGGGAGCAGCACTTC. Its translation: CASTTGPGEQHF.

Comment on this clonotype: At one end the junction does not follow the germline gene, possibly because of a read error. The DNA for the CDR3 is TGTGCCGGCAGCCAAAACCGGGGGGGCTTCAATGAGCAGTTCTTC. Residues: CAGSQNRGGFNEQFF. The rearrangement links TRBV9 to TRBJ2-1, with 8 nucleotides matching TRBD2. The germline V gene has CDR1 SGDLS and CDR2 YYNGEE. This CDR3 is 15 amino acids long. The full variable domain, with the rest looked up from reference TRBV9 and TRBJ2-1, is DSGVTQTPKHLITATGQRVTLRCSPRSGDLSVYWYQQSLDQGLQFLIQYYNGEERAKGNILERFSAQQFPDLHSELNLSSLELGDSALYFCAGSQNRGGFNEQFFGPGTRLTVL.

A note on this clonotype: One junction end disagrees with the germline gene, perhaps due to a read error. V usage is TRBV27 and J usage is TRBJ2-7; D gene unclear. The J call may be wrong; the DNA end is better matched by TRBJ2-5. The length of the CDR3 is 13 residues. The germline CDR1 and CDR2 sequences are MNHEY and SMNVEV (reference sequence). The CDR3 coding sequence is TGTGCCGGCAGTCCTGAGCATGGGGAGACCCAGTACTTC. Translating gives CAGSPEHGETQYF.

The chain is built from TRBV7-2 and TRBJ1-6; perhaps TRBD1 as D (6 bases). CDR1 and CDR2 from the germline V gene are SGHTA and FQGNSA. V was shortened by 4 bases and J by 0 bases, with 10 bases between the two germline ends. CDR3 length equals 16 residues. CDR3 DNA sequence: TGTGCCAGCAGCTCCAAAGGGGGCTCCTATAATTCACCCCTCCACTTT. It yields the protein CASSSKGGSYNSPLHF.